The present entry profiles one T cell receptor (beta chain) with its context. The V and J ends lost 10 bases and 7 bases respectively, with 20 bases between them. The CDR3 sequence is 14 residues long. Germline CDR1 MNHEY, CDR2 SMNVEV (reference sequence). The sample belongs to a study of T-cell reconstitution after alpha-beta-depleted transplantation in children. The TCRbeta library incorporated unique molecular identifiers. TCRdb independently ran MiXCR on the PCR reads; one entry per CDR3 protein. The sample contains 300,000 or so distinct CDR3 sequences, more than 9% of which appear only once. The sample consisted of PBMCs from the stem cell graft donor, taken from the stem cell graft. The chain joins TRBV27 to TRBJ2-1; TRBD1 or TRBD2 may be the D gene (6 bases each). The source of this sequence is a human donor who donated a stem cell graft to a child with SCID. The CDR3 here is CATRPGGRSNEQFF. Written as DNA, the CDR3 is TGTGCCACCCGGCCCGGGGGCCGATCGAATGAGCAGTTCTTC.